These T cell receptor beta chains were read from a single sample in a study of T cells in Graves' hyperthyroidism and ophthalmopathy. Each CDR3 protein is one row after TCRdb ran MiXCR on the multiplex PCR reads. The sample has 50,000 to 75,000 distinct CDR3 sequences; less than 50% are singletons. The sequencing sample was made of blood. The receptor set was obtained from a young woman with Graves' ophthalmopathy. The CDR3 runs from the conserved cysteine through the conserved F or W. D genes are given only for firm matches. Not all rows give a size; the values are once, few, many and, for expanded clones, a class.

J gene: TRBJ1-5
V gene: TRBV2
clone size: many
D gene: NA
CDR3 DNA: TGTGCCAGCAGTGAGGGGGCTCAGCCCCAGCATTTT
CDR3 protein: CASSEGAQPQHF

J gene: TRBJ1-1
V gene: TRBV27
clone size: few
D gene: NA
CDR3 DNA: TGTGCCAGCAGTTTAAGGGGCATGAACACTGAAGCTTTCTTT
CDR3 protein: CASSLRGMNTEAFF

J gene: TRBJ2-3
V gene: TRBV25-1
clone size: many
D gene: NA
CDR3 DNA: TGTGCCAGCGTATTCCGGGGCACAGATACGCAGTATTTT
CDR3 protein: CASVFRGTDTQYF

J gene: TRBJ2-1
V gene: TRBV30
clone size: few
D gene: TRBD2
CDR3 DNA: TGTGCCGGGAGATTAGCGGGAGCCAATGAGCAGTTCTTC
CDR3 protein: CAGRLAGANEQFF

J gene: TRBJ1-2
V gene: TRBV19
clone size: NA
D gene: NA
CDR3 DNA: TGTGCCAGTAGTATATACGGGGCAGGGGCCCTCTACACCTTC
CDR3 protein: CASSIYGAGALYTF

J gene: TRBJ1-6
V gene: TRBV3-1
clone size: NA
D gene: NA
CDR3 DNA: TGTGCCAGCAGCCAGGCCATAGGGGGTCAGCCCCAAGGAGTCCCCCTCCACTTT
CDR3 protein: CASSQAIGGQPQGVPLHF

J gene: TRBJ1-5
V gene: TRBV19
clone size: NA
D gene: NA
CDR3 DNA: TGTGCCAGTGACCTGAGGGGGGGAGTACGCAACCAGCCCCAGCATTTT
CDR3 protein: CASDLRGGVRNQPQHF

J gene: TRBJ2-6
V gene: TRBV27
clone size: few
D gene: TRBD1
CDR3 DNA: TGTGCCAGCAGCGGCCGGGACAGGGGGCTTGGGGCCAACGTCCTGACTTTC
CDR3 protein: CASSGRDRGLGANVLTF

J gene: TRBJ2-3
V gene: TRBV24-1
clone size: large
D gene: NA
CDR3 DNA: TGTGCCACCAGCAAGGGGGGCACAGATACGCAGTATTTT
CDR3 protein: CATSKGGTDTQYF

J gene: TRBJ2-3
V gene: TRBV29-1
clone size: NA
D gene: TRBD2
CDR3 DNA: TGCAGCGTTGCTAGCGGGACTTCTTACGCGGATACGCAGTATTTT
CDR3 protein: CSVASGTSYADTQYF

J gene: TRBJ2-5
V gene: TRBV11-2
clone size: NA
D gene: NA
CDR3 DNA: TGTGTCAGCAGCTTAGGTGTAAATCAGCCCCAGTACTTC
CDR3 protein: CVSSLGVNQPQYF

J gene: TRBJ2-3
V gene: TRBV14
clone size: medium-sized
D gene: TRBD2
CDR3 DNA: TGTGCCAGCAGCCAAGATGCTAGCGGGAACACAGATACGCAGTATTTT
CDR3 protein: CASSQDASGNTDTQYF

J gene: TRBJ2-7
V gene: TRBV11-2
clone size: many
D gene: NA
CDR3 DNA: TGTGCCAGCAGCCCGGGAAGGGAGAGTAACTACGAGCAGTACTTC
CDR3 protein: CASSPGRESNYEQYF

J gene: TRBJ1-1
V gene: TRBV28
clone size: NA
D gene: TRBD1
CDR3 DNA: TGTGCCAGCAGAGGAACAGGGGACACTGAAGCTTTCTTT
CDR3 protein: CASRGTGDTEAFF

J gene: TRBJ2-1
V gene: TRBV3-1
clone size: many
D gene: TRBD2
CDR3 DNA: TGTGCCAGCAGTCAAGGGGCTAGCGGGACCGGTGGTGAGCAGTTCTTC
CDR3 protein: CASSQGASGTGGEQFF

J gene: TRBJ2-2
V gene: TRBV2
clone size: NA
D gene: TRBD2
CDR3 DNA: TGTGCCAGCAGCGGGACTAGAAGTCCCGGGGAGCTGCTCTTT
CDR3 protein: CASSGTRSPGELLF

J gene: TRBJ2-2
V gene: TRBV10-3
clone size: NA
D gene: TRBD2
CDR3 DNA: TGTGCCATCAGTGAGGGAAGACTAGCGGGAGGGGCAACCGGGGAGCTGTTTTTT
CDR3 protein: CAISEGRLAGGATGELFF

J gene: TRBJ1-4
V gene: TRBV6-1
clone size: many
D gene: NA
CDR3 DNA: TGTGCCAGCAGAGAGGGACCGGGAGGGGAAAAACTGTTTTTT
CDR3 protein: CASREGPGGEKLFF

J gene: TRBJ2-3
V gene: TRBV7-2
clone size: NA
D gene: NA
CDR3 DNA: TGTGCCAGCAGCTCAAATGGGGATATGCAGTATTTT
CDR3 protein: CASSSNGDMQYF

J gene: TRBJ2-7
V gene: TRBV4-1
clone size: few
D gene: TRBD2
CDR3 DNA: TGCGCCAGCAGCCAAGACCCTTCCCGGGACTACGACTACGAGCAGTACTTC
CDR3 protein: CASSQDPSRDYDYEQYF

J gene: TRBJ1-3
V gene: TRBV3-1
clone size: NA
D gene: NA
CDR3 DNA: TGTGCCAGCAGCCAAGTTCTATACTTCTCTGGAAACACCATATATTTT
CDR3 protein: CASSQVLYFSGNTIYF

J gene: TRBJ2-2
V gene: TRBV7-9
clone size: NA
D gene: TRBD1
CDR3 DNA: TGTGCCAGCAGCGACCGACAGGGAAACACCGGGGAGCTGTTTTTT
CDR3 protein: CASSDRQGNTGELFF

J gene: TRBJ2-3
V gene: TRBV28
clone size: few
D gene: NA
CDR3 DNA: TGTGCCAGCAGTAACCCCTCGCCAAATACGCAGTATTTT
CDR3 protein: CASSNPSPNTQYF

J gene: TRBJ2-2
V gene: TRBV2
clone size: NA
D gene: TRBD2
CDR3 DNA: TGTGCCAGCGCACTAGCGGTTGCCGGGGAGCTGTTTTTT
CDR3 protein: CASALAVAGELFF

J gene: TRBJ2-7
V gene: TRBV9
clone size: NA
D gene: TRBD2
CDR3 DNA: TGTGCCAGCAGCGTACCGGGACTAGCGTCACCCTACGAGCAGTACTTC
CDR3 protein: CASSVPGLASPYEQYF

J gene: TRBJ2-3
V gene: TRBV14
clone size: many
D gene: NA
CDR3 DNA: TGTGCCAGCAGCCAAGGGTCCTCTGCGAATACGCAGTATTTT
CDR3 protein: CASSQGSSANTQYF

J gene: TRBJ2-5
V gene: TRBV12-3/TRBV12-4
clone size: NA
D gene: NA
CDR3 DNA: TGTGCCAGCAGGCAAGAGACCCAGTACTTC
CDR3 protein: CASRQETQYF

J gene: TRBJ2-7
V gene: TRBV6-5
clone size: many
D gene: TRBD2
CDR3 DNA: TGTGCCAGCAGTCTGTACGGGAGGGCCGGGAAGGAGCAGTACTTC
CDR3 protein: CASSLYGRAGKEQYF

J gene: TRBJ2-7
V gene: TRBV6-1
clone size: NA
D gene: TRBD2
CDR3 DNA: TGTGCCAGCAGTAGTAGCGGGAGCTACGAGCAGTACTTC
CDR3 protein: CASSSSGSYEQYF

J gene: TRBJ1-1
V gene: TRBV9
clone size: NA
D gene: NA
CDR3 DNA: TGTGCCAGCAGCGTATCGGACACTGAAGCTTTCTTT
CDR3 protein: CASSVSDTEAFF

J gene: TRBJ1-4
V gene: TRBV5-1
clone size: NA
D gene: NA
CDR3 DNA: TGCGTCAGCAGCTTGGGTGGAGGGGATGAAAAACTGTTTTTT
CDR3 protein: CVSSLGGGDEKLFF

J gene: TRBJ2-3
V gene: TRBV19
clone size: NA
D gene: NA
CDR3 DNA: TGTGCCAGTAGTTGGGGGGGCACAGATACGCAGTATTTT
CDR3 protein: CASSWGGTDTQYF

J gene: TRBJ1-4
V gene: TRBV7-3
clone size: NA
D gene: TRBD1
CDR3 DNA: TGTGCCAGCAGCTTGGACAGGAGGAATGAAAAACTGTTTTTT
CDR3 protein: CASSLDRRNEKLFF

J gene: TRBJ2-7
V gene: TRBV12-3/TRBV12-4
clone size: many
D gene: NA
CDR3 DNA: TGTGCCAGCAGTTTTCTGGGCGAGCAGTACTTC
CDR3 protein: CASSFLGEQYF

J gene: TRBJ1-2
V gene: TRBV28
clone size: many
D gene: TRBD1
CDR3 DNA: TGTGCCAGCAGTTTGCTAGACAGGGTTGGCTACACCTTC
CDR3 protein: CASSLLDRVGYTF

J gene: TRBJ1-1
V gene: TRBV4-1
clone size: many
D gene: NA
CDR3 DNA: TGCGCCAGCAGCCAAGGTACAGGGTTGAACACTGAAGCTTTCTTT
CDR3 protein: CASSQGTGLNTEAFF

J gene: TRBJ1-1
V gene: TRBV9
clone size: NA
D gene: TRBD1
CDR3 DNA: TGTGCCAGCAGGGGTGACCCGACAGGGGGCATCGCTGAAGCTTTCTTT
CDR3 protein: CASRGDPTGGIAEAFF

J gene: TRBJ2-2
V gene: TRBV25-1
clone size: NA
D gene: TRBD2
CDR3 DNA: TGTGCCAGCAGTGGGGGACTAGCGGCCCATCCCGGGGAGCTGTTTTTT
CDR3 protein: CASSGGLAAHPGELFF

J gene: TRBJ1-6
V gene: TRBV13
clone size: many
D gene: NA
CDR3 DNA: TGTGCCAGCAGACGTTCGACAGGATTCAATAATTCACCCCTCCACTTT
CDR3 protein: CASRRSTGFNNSPLHF

J gene: TRBJ1-5
V gene: TRBV28
clone size: NA
D gene: NA
CDR3 DNA: TGTGCCAGCAGTTTAAGGGGCACCGGTCAGCCCCAGCATTTT
CDR3 protein: CASSLRGTGQPQHF